A single sample gave rise to the 4 T cell receptor beta chains below, sequenced in a study of cytomegalovirus exposure and HLA in healthy donors (dated by TCRdb to 2015 to 2018). Libraries were made using the immunoSEQ multiplex PCR assay. For the multiplex PCR, a mixture combining 60 forward primers for TCR Vbeta segments and 13 reverse primers for TCR Jbeta segments was used. TCRdb carries this immuneACCESS record with in-frame sequences only. Its versions omit some clonotypes, under half of them owing to an unresolved V gene in the studies checked, with the rest unexplained. The sample records roughly 120,000 clones, under 70% of which are singletons. The leading ten clones occupy 8.5% to 9.5% of the sample. Sequenced: PBMCs. The receptors were gathered from a man aged 25-45 years in good health and CMV-seropositive.

The chain combines TRBV11-3 with TRBJ1-4, with D possibly matching TRBD1 (5 bases). The germline CDR1 and CDR2 sequences are SGHNT and YENEEA. V was trimmed by 3 bases and J by 0 bases, leaving 20 bases between them. There are 19 residues in the CDR3. The CDR3 is CASSFYGGGSGATNEKLFF. The CDR3 DNA sequence: TGTGCCAGCAGCTTCTACGGTGGGGGGTCTGGGGCAACTAATGAAAAACTGTTTTTT. The full variable domain, with the rest looked up from reference TRBV11-3 and TRBJ1-4, is EAGVVQSPRYKIIEKKQPVAFWCNPISGHNTLYWYLQNLGQGPELLIRYENEEAVDDSQLPKDRFSAERLKGVDSTLKIQPAELGDSAVYLCASSFYGGGSGATNEKLFFGSGTQLSVL.

The chain has TRBV5-1 and TRBJ1-5; D gene unclear. The CDR3 runs 12 residues. Trimming pared 0 bases from V and 7 bases from J, leaving 5 bases between. Germline V gene data show CDR1 as SGHRS and CDR2 as YFSETQ. CDR3 residues: CASSLAVQPQHF. Written as DNA, the CDR3 is TGCGCCAGCAGCTTGGCGGTACAGCCCCAGCATTTT.

This chain connects TRBV9 to TRBJ1-2; D might be TRBD1 (6 bases). CDR3 size: 15 residues. V was cut by 7 bases and J by 3 bases, with 19 bases left in between. Per the germline V gene, CDR1 is SGDLS and CDR2 is YYNGEE. The CDR3 sequence is CASRKPGGLDYGYTF. The CDR3, as DNA: TGTGCCAGCCGCAAACCGGGGGGCCTGGACTATGGCTACACCTTC. Drawing the rest from reference TRBV9 and TRBJ1-2, the complete variable domain is DSGVTQTPKHLITATGQRVTLRCSPRSGDLSVYWYQQSLDQGLQFLIQYYNGEERAKGNILERFSAQQFPDLHSELNLSSLELGDSALYFCASRKPGGLDYGYTFGSGTRLTVV.

To note about this clone: Mismatch with germline at one junction end may stem from a read error. Other DNA sequences within the sample encode an identical CDR3. V and J are TRBV30 and TRBJ2-1; unclear D gene. This CDR3 is 11 amino acids long. In germline, CDR1 is GTSNPN, CDR2 SVGIG (reference sequence). In DNA, the CDR3 is TGCGCCTTCTCCCAGTACAATGAGCAGTTCTTC. It translates to CAFSQYNEQFF.